This T cell receptor beta chain was sequenced during a study of blood T cell repertoires in COVID-19. For the study at large: Specimens from acute and convalescent COVID-19 originated in the United States, Italy and Spain.

Original methodology: By means of reference gene primer amplification, nucleated cell counts were estimated. Sequencing used immunoSEQ multiplex PCR; TCRdb keeps in-frame clones, though not all of them. V and J calls and clone size are given by that table; D and trimming were obtained from the DNA. The sample consists of about 62,000 clones, roughly 89% of them appearing once. The junction had 4 bases not matched to a gene; V was cut back by 0 bases and J by 10 bases. Germline CDR1 is GTSNPN and CDR2 is SVGIG (reference sequence). The CDR3 contains 14 residues. The genes are TRBV30 and TRBJ1-6, with 9 bases fitting TRBD1. This receptor was identified in a woman older than 75 with acute or convalescent COVID-19. The material sequenced was peripheral blood. CDR3 sequence reads: CAWSVGQGGSPLHF. CDR3 nucleotide sequence: TGTGCCTGGAGTGTGGGACAGGGAGGGTCACCCCTCCACTTT.